Listed below are T cell receptor beta chains from one sample, sequenced in a study of cytomegalovirus exposure and HLA in healthy donors. The assay was immunoSEQ multiplex PCR, and TCRdb's table has in-frame clones only and misses some. Here the sample spans some 83,000 clones, 90% to 95% being singletons. Sequencing was done on a sample of PBMCs. These receptor sequences come from a woman aged 18-29 years in good health and CMV-seronegative. Both conserved end residues are part of each CDR3. The order of the fields is J gene, V gene, clone size, D gene, CDR3 protein, CDR3 DNA. D genes are given only for firm matches. Clone size, where shown, is once, few, many, or a class for clones that have expanded.

j_gene: TRBJ2-7; v_gene: TRBV5-6; abundance: .; d_gene: TRBD1; CDR3aa: CASSLAYSGTGGREQYF; CDR3nt: TGTGCCAGCAGCTTGGCTTATTCCGGGACAGGGGGCCGAGAGCAGTACTTC
j_gene: TRBJ1-6; v_gene: TRBV30; abundance: once; d_gene: TRBD1; CDR3aa: CAWKGQGTSSYNSPLHF; CDR3nt: TGTGCCTGGAAGGGACAGGGGACGAGCTCCTATAATTCACCCCTCCACTTT
j_gene: TRBJ2-5; v_gene: TRBV10-2; abundance: .; d_gene: .; CDR3aa: CASSGQGVGETQYF; CDR3nt: TGCGCCAGCTCAGGGCAAGGTGTTGGGGAGACCCAGTACTTC
j_gene: TRBJ2-1; v_gene: TRBV7-9; abundance: .; d_gene: .; CDR3aa: CASGLRTEEPNEQFF; CDR3nt: TGTGCCAGCGGACTGAGGACGGAAGAACCCAATGAGCAGTTCTTC
j_gene: TRBJ2-3; v_gene: TRBV7-2; abundance: once; d_gene: .; CDR3aa: CASSLAPGSSTDTQYF; CDR3nt: TGTGCCAGCAGCTTAGCTCCGGGATCTAGCACAGATACGCAGTATTTT
j_gene: TRBJ1-5; v_gene: TRBV5-1; abundance: .; d_gene: .; CDR3aa: CASSIQFGDQPQHF; CDR3nt: TGCGCCAGCAGCATACAATTCGGGGATCAGCCCCAGCATTTT
j_gene: TRBJ2-1; v_gene: TRBV5-4; abundance: .; d_gene: TRBD2; CDR3aa: CASSQKRAGGYNEQFF; CDR3nt: TGTGCCAGCAGTCAGAAACGAGCGGGAGGCTACAATGAGCAGTTCTTC
j_gene: TRBJ1-4; v_gene: TRBV2; abundance: .; d_gene: .; CDR3aa: CASRADAGINEKLFF; CDR3nt: TGTGCCAGCAGAGCGGACGCGGGAATAAATGAAAAACTGTTTTTT
j_gene: TRBJ1-5; v_gene: TRBV19; abundance: .; d_gene: .; CDR3aa: CASSIVGARNQPQHF; CDR3nt: TGTGCCAGTAGTATAGTAGGGGCACGCAATCAGCCCCAGCATTTT
j_gene: TRBJ2-2; v_gene: TRBV27; abundance: .; d_gene: .; CDR3aa: CASSPQGQQNTGELFF; CDR3nt: TGTGCCAGCAGTCCACAAGGACAGCAAAACACCGGGGAGCTGTTTTTT
j_gene: TRBJ1-2; v_gene: TRBV5-6; abundance: .; d_gene: .; CDR3aa: CASSLLAGTPTNYGYTF; CDR3nt: TGTGCCAGCAGCTTACTCGCCGGGACACCTACTAACTATGGCTACACCTTC
j_gene: TRBJ2-7; v_gene: TRBV5-6; abundance: once; d_gene: .; CDR3aa: CASTGGWPLSYEQYF; CDR3nt: TGTGCCAGCACCGGCGGGTGGCCACTCTCCTACGAGCAGTACTTC
j_gene: TRBJ1-2; v_gene: TRBV5-6; abundance: .; d_gene: .; CDR3aa: CASSGGRDYGYTF; CDR3nt: TGTGCCAGCAGCGGCGGCAGGGACTATGGCTACACCTTC
j_gene: TRBJ2-2; v_gene: TRBV18; abundance: .; d_gene: TRBD1; CDR3aa: CASSPMGQGAGNTGELFF; CDR3nt: TGTGCCAGCTCACCGATGGGACAGGGGGCTGGGAACACCGGGGAGCTGTTTTTT
j_gene: TRBJ2-3; v_gene: TRBV5-1; abundance: .; d_gene: TRBD2; CDR3aa: CASSLEGGLAGPDTQYF; CDR3nt: TGCGCCAGCAGCTTGGAAGGGGGACTAGCGGGCCCAGATACGCAGTATTTT
j_gene: TRBJ1-1; v_gene: TRBV30; abundance: .; d_gene: .; CDR3aa: CAWSVLGDEAFF; CDR3nt: TGTGCCTGGAGTGTACTAGGTGATGAAGCTTTCTTT
j_gene: TRBJ2-1; v_gene: TRBV5-1; abundance: once; d_gene: .; CDR3aa: CASSLRGINEQFF; CDR3nt: TGCGCCAGCAGCTTGAGAGGTATCAATGAGCAGTTCTTC
j_gene: TRBJ2-7; v_gene: TRBV7-2; abundance: .; d_gene: .; CDR3aa: CASAPEGLSYEQYF; CDR3nt: TGTGCCAGCGCCCCGGAGGGTTTGTCCTACGAGCAGTACTTC
j_gene: TRBJ1-5; v_gene: TRBV5-5; abundance: once; d_gene: .; CDR3aa: CASSSTTGGLSNQPQHF; CDR3nt: TGTGCCAGCAGCTCGACGACAGGTGGTCTAAGCAATCAGCCCCAGCATTTT
j_gene: TRBJ2-7; v_gene: TRBV7-9; abundance: .; d_gene: .; CDR3aa: CASSSTGFSDYEQYF; CDR3nt: TGTGCCAGCAGTTCCACAGGGTTCTCCGATTACGAGCAGTACTTC
j_gene: TRBJ2-1; v_gene: TRBV11-2; abundance: .; d_gene: .; CDR3aa: CASSLVARFNEQFF; CDR3nt: TGTGCCAGCAGCTTAGTAGCGAGATTCAATGAGCAGTTCTTC
j_gene: TRBJ1-1; v_gene: TRBV5-1; abundance: .; d_gene: TRBD1; CDR3aa: CASSQRRGQLMNTEAFF; CDR3nt: TGCGCCAGCAGCCAAAGACGGGGACAGCTCATGAACACTGAAGCTTTCTTT
j_gene: TRBJ2-2; v_gene: TRBV30; abundance: once; d_gene: TRBD1; CDR3aa: CAWSSETGGSGELFF; CDR3nt: TGTGCCTGGAGTTCGGAGACAGGGGGCAGCGGGGAGCTGTTTTTT
j_gene: TRBJ2-7; v_gene: TRBV4-2; abundance: .; d_gene: .; CDR3aa: CASSQSGRSGPYEQYF; CDR3nt: TGTGCCAGCAGCCAATCTGGGCGTAGCGGACCCTACGAGCAGTACTTC
j_gene: TRBJ2-5; v_gene: TRBV6-5; abundance: .; d_gene: .; CDR3aa: CASSYHAVEGQETQYF; CDR3nt: TGTGCCAGCAGTTACCACGCGGTGGAGGGACAAGAGACCCAGTACTTC
j_gene: TRBJ2-7; v_gene: TRBV5-1; abundance: .; d_gene: TRBD1; CDR3aa: CASSLPGTGLSYEQYF; CDR3nt: TGCGCCAGCAGCTTACCCGGGACAGGGCTCTCCTACGAGCAGTACTTC
j_gene: TRBJ2-5; v_gene: TRBV5-1; abundance: .; d_gene: .; CDR3aa: CASSIDPPRTQYF; CDR3nt: TGCGCCAGCAGCATCGATCCGCCCAGGACCCAGTACTTC
j_gene: TRBJ1-1; v_gene: TRBV19; abundance: .; d_gene: TRBD1; CDR3aa: CASTEGQANTEAFF; CDR3nt: TGTGCCAGTACCGAGGGACAGGCAAACACTGAAGCTTTCTTT
j_gene: TRBJ1-2; v_gene: TRBV7-2; abundance: .; d_gene: .; CDR3aa: CASSLGQPYGYTF; CDR3nt: TGTGCCAGCAGCTTAGGACAGCCCTATGGCTACACCTTC
j_gene: TRBJ2-3; v_gene: TRBV10-3; abundance: once; d_gene: .; CDR3aa: CAISDLVRRGADTQYF; CDR3nt: TGTGCCATCAGTGACTTAGTGAGGAGGGGCGCAGATACGCAGTATTTT
j_gene: TRBJ2-1; v_gene: TRBV19; abundance: .; d_gene: TRBD1; CDR3aa: CARRTGVNEQFF; CDR3nt: TGTGCCAGAAGGACAGGGGTGAATGAGCAGTTCTTC
j_gene: TRBJ2-3; v_gene: TRBV9; abundance: .; d_gene: .; CDR3aa: CASSVELSNGVLTDTQYF; CDR3nt: TGTGCCAGCAGCGTAGAATTATCCAACGGGGTCTTGACAGATACGCAGTATTTT